This T cell receptor (beta chain) is from a study of T cells in Graves' hyperthyroidism and ophthalmopathy. Ophthalmopathy patients had Clinical Activity Score at least 3, NOSPECS grade at least 4, duration under 3 months. It was RNA transcripts that yielded the amplified TCR beta CDR3 regions. When the TCR CDR3 underwent first-round RT-PCR, the HTBI primer set was used. TCRdb re-derived calls from the multiplex PCR reads in MiXCR, one entry per CDR3 protein. The sample lists around 690,000 distinct CDR3 sequences; less than 25% were seen once. V was cut by 4 bases and J by 1 base, with 13 bases left in between. This CDR3 is built from 14 residues. Germline-derived CDR1 and CDR2 are SQVTM and ANQGSEA.

This clonotype originated in a man aged 30 to 39 with Graves' ophthalmopathy. V gene TRBV29-1 combines with J gene TRBJ1-1, with D possibly TRBD1 on 5 matching bases. Sequenced sample: blood. The CDR3 sequence: CSVAFLGGNTEAFF. The CDR3 DNA sequence: TGCAGCGTTGCCTTTCTGGGGGGGAACACTGAAGCTTTCTTT.